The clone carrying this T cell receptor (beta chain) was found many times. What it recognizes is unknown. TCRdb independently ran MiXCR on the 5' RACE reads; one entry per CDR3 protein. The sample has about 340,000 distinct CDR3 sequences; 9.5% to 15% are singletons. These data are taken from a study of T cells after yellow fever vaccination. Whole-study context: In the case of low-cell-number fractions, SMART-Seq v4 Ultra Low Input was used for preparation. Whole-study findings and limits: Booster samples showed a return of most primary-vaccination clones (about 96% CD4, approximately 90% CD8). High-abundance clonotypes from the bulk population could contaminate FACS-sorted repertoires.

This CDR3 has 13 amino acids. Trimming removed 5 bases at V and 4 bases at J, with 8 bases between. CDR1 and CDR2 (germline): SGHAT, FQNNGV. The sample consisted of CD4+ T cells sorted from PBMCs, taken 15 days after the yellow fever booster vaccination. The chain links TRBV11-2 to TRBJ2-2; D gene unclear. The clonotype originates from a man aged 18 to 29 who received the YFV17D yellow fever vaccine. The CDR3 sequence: CASSPPGTGELFF. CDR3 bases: TGTGCCAGCAGCCCGCCGGGCACCGGGGAGCTGTTTTTT.